One sample yielded the 10 T cell receptor beta chains listed below, sequenced in a study of post-analysis software for immune sequencing data. Points from the study as a whole: Compared with controls, patients had more of about five TRBV segments, including TRBV5-6, TRBV5-1 and TRBV20-1.

For these receptors, no antigen is known. The TCR beta cDNA libraries carried unique molecular identifiers. From the PCR reads, TCRdb called clonotypes with MiXCR, one entry per CDR3 protein. The table lists roughly 800,000 distinct CDR3 sequences, roughly 29% of them singletons, with 0.55% to 0.65% in the top ten. The specimen sequenced was blood. Receptors originate from a girl between 10 and 17 years old with multiple sclerosis.

The rearrangement uses TRBV4-3 and TRBJ2-5; possibly TRBD1 for D (6 bases). The DNA end is more similar to TRBJ2-7, so the J call may be wrong. CDR3 length equals 16 residues. The germline gives CDR1 LGHNA, CDR2 YSLEER. The CDR3 coding sequence is TGCGCCAGCAGCCAATTCCTGGACAGTGGGGAACCCGAGCAGTACTTC. Protein: CASSQFLDSGEPEQYF.

A few counts support this clonotype. The CDR3 coding sequence is TGCATTTCAAGACAGGGGAAGGATGGCTACACCTTC. It translates to CISRQGKDGYTF. The chain carries TRBV29-1 and TRBJ1-2; 8 bases map to TRBD1. Germline V lookup: CDR1 SQVTM, CDR2 ANQGSEA. This CDR3 contains 12 residues.

The genes are TRBV12-3 or TRBV12-4 and TRBJ2-5; 9 bases line up with TRBD1. TRBJ2-7 matches the DNA end more closely, so the J call is doubtful. The CDR3 runs to 15 residues. The CDR3 loop reads CASSSGGQGGSEQYF. The CDR3 coding sequence is TGTGCCAGCAGTTCTGGGGGACAGGGAGGCTCCGAGCAGTACTTC.

This chain connects TRBV6-1 to TRBJ1-2; TRBD1 agrees at 12 bases. Germline trimming cut 4 bases from V and 8 bases from J; bases unmatched to any gene: 8. The germline V gene encodes CDR1 MNHNS and CDR2 SASEGT. The length of the CDR3 is 15 residues. CDR3 protein: CASSGGTGGARGYTF. The CDR3 coding sequence is TGTGCCAGCAGTGGGGGGACAGGGGGCGCAAGGGGCTACACCTTC.

The J gene is TRBJ2-5, the V gene TRBV7-2, with TRBD2 matching over 7 bases. With 6 bases clipped from V and 5 bases from J, the junction kept 15 bases outside the gene matches. This CDR3 spans 16 amino acids. Germline V gives CDR1 SGHTA, CDR2 FQGNSA. The DNA for the CDR3 is TGTGCCAGCAGATTAACGGGGGGAACCACCCAGGAGACCCAGTACTTC. Amino acids: CASRLTGGTTQETQYF.

This chain links TRBV29-1 with TRBJ2-1, with D uncertain. Between the trimmed V and J ends, which lost 7 bases and 4 bases, there was a span of 14 bases. This CDR3 contains 13 residues. The V gene's germline CDR1 is SQVTM and CDR2 ANQGSEA. CDR3 region: CSDSSNRYNEQFF. The CDR3 DNA is TGCAGCGACTCGTCTAATCGATACAATGAGCAGTTCTTC.

This clonotype has just a few counts. This rearrangement joins TRBV10-3 to TRBJ1-1; D call uncertain. The V end was cut by 2 bases, the J end by 5 bases, with 9 bases between. Germline V gene lookup returns CDR1 ENHRY and CDR2 SYGVKD. This CDR3 has 13 residues. CDR3 DNA: TGTGCCATCAGTGAGATACCGGGGACTGAAGCTTTCTTT. Protein sequence: CAISEIPGTEAFF.

In this sample, this clonotype turned up a few times. For the CDR3, the DNA is TGTGCCAGCAGTTTATGGGCGGGACAGGGGACTGATCAGCCCCAGCATTTT. Protein sequence: CASSLWAGQGTDQPQHF. The chain couples TRBV28 to TRBJ1-5, with TRBD1 matching 10 bases. Per the germline V gene, CDR1 is MDHEN and CDR2 is SYDVKM. The CDR3 is 17 residues long. After removal of 0 bases from V and 5 bases from J, the junction contained 7 bases not matched to a gene.

The V call is TRBV6-2 or TRBV6-3, the J call TRBJ1-1; perhaps TRBD1 as D (5 bases). CDR1 is MNHEY, CDR2 SVGEGT, per germline. The CDR3 contains 14 residues. Trimming pared 7 bases from V and 4 bases from J, leaving 16 bases between. The CDR3: CASTWGISGTEAFF. The CDR3 DNA reads TGTGCCAGCACCTGGGGCATATCGGGCACTGAAGCTTTCTTT.

This clonotype occurred a few times. The genes are TRBV6-6 and TRBJ2-1, with 8 bases matching TRBD2. Germline V gene lookup returns CDR1 MNHNY and CDR2 SVGAGI (reference sequence). The CDR3 consists of 16 residues. The junction had 7 bases not matched to a gene; V was cut back by 0 bases and J by 6 bases. The CDR3 reads CASSYSRLAGSNEQFF. The CDR3 DNA reads TGTGCCAGCAGTTACTCGAGGCTAGCGGGCAGCAATGAGCAGTTCTTC.